The 7 T cell receptor beta chains listed next were all sequenced from one sample in a study of blood T cell repertoires in COVID-19. Sequencing was performed with immunoSEQ multiplex PCR; in TCRdb, only in-frame clones are kept and a portion is missing. This sample has 120,000 to 150,000 clones, with approximately 80% found just once. Sequenced sample: peripheral blood. All receptors derive from a human donor in a cohort sampled during active COVID-19.

The V call is TRBV19, the J call TRBJ2-1, with TRBD1 matching over 8 bases. The J segment lost 5 bases and the V segment lost 5 bases, leaving 11 bases of the junction unmatched. CDR3 length equals 16 residues. Germline values: CDR1 LNHDA, CDR2 SQIVND (reference sequence). The CDR3 sequence is CASSPRTGRFHNEQFF. In nucleotides, the CDR3 is TGTGCCAGTAGTCCCCGGACAGGGCGCTTCCACAATGAGCAGTTCTTC. Full variable domain (rest looked up from reference TRBV19 and TRBJ2-1): DGGITQSPKYLFRKEGQNVTLSCEQNLNHDAMYWYRQDPGQGLRLIYYSQIVNDFQKGDIAEGYSVSREKKESFPLTVTSAQKNPTAFYLCASSPRTGRFHNEQFFGPGTRLTVL.

The chain is built from TRBV5-1 and TRBJ2-2; 9 bases map to TRBD2. V lost 5 bases and J lost 0; bases outside the gene matches: 5. The CDR3 is 16 residues long. The germline CDR1 and CDR2 sequences are SGHRS and YFSETQ. This CDR3 reads CASSRAGGANTGELFF. The CDR3 DNA follows: TGCGCCAGCAGTCGAGCGGGGGGCGCGAACACCGGGGAGCTGTTTTTT.

This sequence joins TRBV25-1 and TRBJ2-2, with TRBD1 as a possible D gene (6 bases). Trimming removed 4 bases from V and 0 bases from J, with 12 bases in between. The germline CDR1 and CDR2 sequences are MGHDK and SYGVNS. The CDR3 covers 16 residues. The CDR3 protein is CASSGGRGANTGELFF. In nucleotides, the CDR3 is TGTGCCAGCAGTGGGGGCAGGGGCGCGAACACCGGGGAGCTGTTTTTT. Complete variable domain (other parts from reference TRBV25-1 and TRBJ2-2): EADIYQTPRYLVIGTGKKITLECSQTMGHDKMYWYQQDPGMELHLIHYSYGVNSTEKGDLSSESTVSRIRTEHFPLTLESARPSHTSQYLCASSGGRGANTGELFFGEGSRLTVL.

Of note for this clone: Other DNA variants within this sample encode the same CDR3. This CDR3 is CASSPGGGNEQYV. DNA of the CDR3: TGTGCCAGCTCACCGGGGGGAGGGAACGAGCAGTACGTC. V usage is TRBV18 and J usage is TRBJ2-7, with TRBD2 identical over 7 bases. V gave up 3 bases and J gave up 5 bases; unmatched junction bases: 4. In germline, CDR1 is KGHSH, CDR2 LQKENI. This CDR3 comprises 13 residues.

V and J are TRBV7-2 and TRBJ1-2; 9 nucleotides line up with TRBD1. Trimming cost V 1 base and J 0 bases; bases outside gene matches: 9. The CDR3 contains 18 residues. Germline-derived CDR1 and CDR2 are SGHTA and FQGNSA. The CDR3 sequence is CASSLENRGPLTNYGYTF. CDR3 in DNA: TGTGCCAGCAGCTTAGAGAACAGGGGGCCCCTAACTAACTATGGCTACACCTTC.

V is TRBV18 and J is TRBJ2-3; 7 nucleotides line up with TRBD1. CDR3 size: 15 residues. Trimming took 2 bases from V and 4 from J; bases not matched to a gene: 6. Germline CDR1 KGHSH, CDR2 LQKENI. CDR3 amino acids: CASSPNRGRADTQYF. The CDR3 DNA sequence: TGTGCCAGCTCACCAAACAGGGGACGGGCAGATACGCAGTATTTT.

V usage is TRBV5-1 and J usage is TRBJ2-3; 7 nucleotides agree with TRBD2. This CDR3 contains 15 residues. The junction had 6 bases not matched to a gene; V was cut back by 0 bases and J by 5 bases. CDR1 and CDR2 (germline): SGHRS, YFSETQ. CDR3 in amino acids: CASSLAGGSGDTQYF. In nucleotides, the CDR3 is TGCGCCAGCAGCTTGGCTGGCGGGAGCGGAGATACGCAGTATTTT.